The present entry profiles one T cell receptor beta chain with its context. Antigen specificity is unknown. Time point of the sample: week 23, last vaccination. It was 300 ug of mutant IDH1 20-mer peptide that made up each vaccine dose, given with topical imiquimod. The J segment lost 1 base and the V segment lost 6 bases, leaving 8 bases of the junction unmatched. CDR1 is MDHEN, CDR2 SYDVKM, per germline. The CDR3 consists of 15 residues. This sample is drawn from a study of a mutant IDH1 vaccine in newly diagnosed glioma. Study as a whole: Vaccines began 4-6 weeks after radiotherapy alone, or with temozolomide cycles. Most had both radiotherapy and temozolomide beforehand; others had only one.

The assay was immunoSEQ multiplex PCR, and TCRdb's table has in-frame clones only and misses some. Altogether tens of thousands of clones are present, over 75% being singletons, with the ten largest covering more than 10%. The chain is built from TRBV28 and TRBJ2-7, with 8 bases lining up with TRBD1. The sequencing here drew on PBMCs, taken from a glioma patient whose treatment included an IDH1 peptide vaccine. The TCR sequence derives from a man between 18 and 35 years old with glioma. This chain's CDR3 is CASSPDRGGSYEQYF. The CDR3 DNA follows: TGTGCCAGCAGCCCCGACAGGGGCGGATCCTACGAGCAGTACTTC.